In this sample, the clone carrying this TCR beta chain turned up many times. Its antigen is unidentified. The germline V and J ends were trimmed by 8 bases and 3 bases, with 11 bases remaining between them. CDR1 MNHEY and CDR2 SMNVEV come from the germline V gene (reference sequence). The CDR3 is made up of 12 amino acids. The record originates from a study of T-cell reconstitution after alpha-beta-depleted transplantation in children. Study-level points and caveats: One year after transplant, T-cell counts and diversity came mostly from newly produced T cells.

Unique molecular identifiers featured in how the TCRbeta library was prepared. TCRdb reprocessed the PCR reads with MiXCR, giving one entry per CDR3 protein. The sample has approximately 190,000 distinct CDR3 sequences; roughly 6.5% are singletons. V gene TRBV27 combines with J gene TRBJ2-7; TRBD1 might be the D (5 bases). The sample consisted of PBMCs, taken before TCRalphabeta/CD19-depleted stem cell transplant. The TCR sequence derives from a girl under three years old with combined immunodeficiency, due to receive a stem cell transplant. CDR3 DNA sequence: TGTGCCAGCGGCACAGGATTCTACGAGCAGTACTTC. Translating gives CASGTGFYEQYF.